This T cell receptor beta chain comes out of a study of PD-1 blockade in classical Hodgkin lymphoma. Whole-study findings and limits: Undefined causes, possibly disease activity or prior therapy, underlie the repertoire differences.

For this clone: Antigen specificity is unknown.

All trial patients relapsed after autologous stem cell transplantation. The CDR3 is 16 residues long. Germline V gives CDR1 LNHNV, CDR2 YYDKDF (reference sequence). Trimming removed 0 bases from V and 1 base from J, with 11 bases in between. TCRdb's table, derived via immunoSEQ multiplex PCR, lists solely in-frame clones and lacks some. The table lists tens of thousands of clones, 75% to 90% of them singletons. The sequencing here drew on peripheral blood mononuclear cells (PBMCs), taken before the second cycle of nivolumab. V usage is TRBV15 and J usage is TRBJ2-3; D not certain. The clonotype comes from a human donor with classical Hodgkin lymphoma. The CDR3 region has the DNA TGTGCCACCAGCAGAGAGGGAAGGATGGGCACAGATACGCAGTATTTT. The encoded protein is CATSREGRMGTDTQYF.